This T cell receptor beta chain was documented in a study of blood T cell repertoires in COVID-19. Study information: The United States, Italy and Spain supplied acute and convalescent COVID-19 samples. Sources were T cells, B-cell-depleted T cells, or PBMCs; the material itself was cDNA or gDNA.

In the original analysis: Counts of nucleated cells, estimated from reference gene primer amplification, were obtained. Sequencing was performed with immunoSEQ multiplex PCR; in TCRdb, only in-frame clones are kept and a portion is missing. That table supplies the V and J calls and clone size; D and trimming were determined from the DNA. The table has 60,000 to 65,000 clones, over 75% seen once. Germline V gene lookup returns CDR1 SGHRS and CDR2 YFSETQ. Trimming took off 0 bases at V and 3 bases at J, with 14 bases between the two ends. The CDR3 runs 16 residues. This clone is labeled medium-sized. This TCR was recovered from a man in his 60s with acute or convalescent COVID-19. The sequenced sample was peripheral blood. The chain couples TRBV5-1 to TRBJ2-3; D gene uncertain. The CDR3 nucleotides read TGCGCCAGCAGCTTGGAACAGCTAACAAGGACAGATACGCAGTATTTT. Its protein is CASSLEQLTRTDTQYF.